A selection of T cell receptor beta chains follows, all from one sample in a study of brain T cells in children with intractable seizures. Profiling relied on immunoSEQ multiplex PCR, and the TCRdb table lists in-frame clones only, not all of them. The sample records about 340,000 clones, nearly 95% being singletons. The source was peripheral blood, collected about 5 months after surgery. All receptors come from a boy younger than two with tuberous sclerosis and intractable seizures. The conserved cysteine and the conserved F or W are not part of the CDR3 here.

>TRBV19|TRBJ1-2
ASRDRGGYGYT
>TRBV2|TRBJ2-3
ASSEGGGESTDTQY
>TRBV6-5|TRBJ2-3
ASSPLAGSTDTQY
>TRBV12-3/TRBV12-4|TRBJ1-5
ASSAGNQPQH
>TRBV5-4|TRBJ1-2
ASSSRYRGSEDGYT
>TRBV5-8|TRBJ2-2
ASSLGVRNTGELF
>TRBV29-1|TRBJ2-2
SVEVAGVDTGELF
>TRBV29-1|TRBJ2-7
SVRTGASYEQY
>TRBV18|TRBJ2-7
ASSPPTDSYEQY
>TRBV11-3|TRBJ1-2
ASSGRSGRRQRDGYT
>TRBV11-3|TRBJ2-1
ASSPGLFGRVNNEQF
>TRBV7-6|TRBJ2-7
ASSFFYRGYEQY
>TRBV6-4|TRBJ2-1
ASSLTGVGSYNEQF
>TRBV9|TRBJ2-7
ASSVGQGAYEQY
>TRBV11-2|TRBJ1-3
ASSLRQALPGNTIY
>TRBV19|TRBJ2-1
ASSIRGLGDNEQF
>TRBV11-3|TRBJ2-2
ASSGAGANTGELF
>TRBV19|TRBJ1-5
ASTVGYGNQPQH
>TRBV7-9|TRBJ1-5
ASSLGNSNQPQH
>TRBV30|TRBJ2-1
AWSVFSEQF
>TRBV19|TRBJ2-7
ASTLTLGEQY
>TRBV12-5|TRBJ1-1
ASGLVVLERGLTEAF
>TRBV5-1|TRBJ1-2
ASSLDTPFYGYT
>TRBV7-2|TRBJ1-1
ASSYHAASTEAF
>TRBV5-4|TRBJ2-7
ASSSLQKPYEQY
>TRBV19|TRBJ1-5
ASSDTGGSQPQH
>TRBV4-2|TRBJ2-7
ASSHELAGGKYEQY
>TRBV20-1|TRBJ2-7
SASDQRNSYEQY
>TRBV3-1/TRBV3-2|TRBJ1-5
ASSLDSNQPQH
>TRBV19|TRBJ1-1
ASSRTGGGNTEAF
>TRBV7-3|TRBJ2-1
ASSPQRENEQF
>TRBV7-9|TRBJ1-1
ASSLPGRMNTEAF
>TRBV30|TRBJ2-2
AWRGNRANTGELF
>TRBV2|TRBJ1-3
ASNRVAGNTIY
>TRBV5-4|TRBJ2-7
ASSLGGGSPGEQY
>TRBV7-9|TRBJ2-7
ASSSGTSLYEQY
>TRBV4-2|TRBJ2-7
ASSQDKAGVIYEQY
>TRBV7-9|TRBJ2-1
ASSSGTSGRNEQF
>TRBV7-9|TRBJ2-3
ASSASFDTQY
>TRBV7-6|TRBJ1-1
ASSLGVLNTEAF
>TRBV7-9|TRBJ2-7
ASSFNPYEQY
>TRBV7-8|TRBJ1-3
ASSPVVSLGNTIY
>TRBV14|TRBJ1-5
ASSRTGWNQPQH
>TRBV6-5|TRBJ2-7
ASSARGLEQY
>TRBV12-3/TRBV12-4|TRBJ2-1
ASSPGSGQGQF
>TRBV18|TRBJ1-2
ASSPPTGTWGYT
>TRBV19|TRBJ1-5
ASSISGQGWSNQPQH
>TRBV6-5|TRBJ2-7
ASSREGDQFYEQY
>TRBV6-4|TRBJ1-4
ASKGTPSTNEKLF
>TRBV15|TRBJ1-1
ATSRDLGGTEAF
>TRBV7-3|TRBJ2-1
ASNLRGHPENEQF
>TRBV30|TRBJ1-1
AWSSDTHTEAF